The 19 T cell receptor beta chains reported below all come from one sample, sequenced in a study of blood T cells in healthy people across ages. A second about 6 to 12 cycle PCR used barcoded and J-beta primers. TCRdb recomputed calls from the 5' RACE reads with MiXCR, one row per CDR3 protein. Among hundreds of thousands of distinct CDR3 sequences listed, around 36% were seen once. The source material was blood. The origin of the receptors is a man younger than 30 in good health.

This clonotype was counted only a few times. This chain joins TRBV19 and TRBJ1-1; 8 nucleotides agree with TRBD1. Germline trimming cut 7 bases from V and 3 bases from J; bases unmatched to any gene: 10. The CDR3 totals 15 residues. Germline-derived CDR1 and CDR2 are LNHDA and SQIVND (reference sequence). The CDR3 sequence is CASTKMTGADTEAFF. The DNA for the CDR3 is TGTGCCAGTACCAAAATGACAGGGGCGGACACTGAAGCTTTCTTT. Combining the CDR3 with reference TRBV19 and TRBJ1-1 gives the whole variable domain DGGITQSPKYLFRKEGQNVTLSCEQNLNHDAMYWYRQDPGQGLRLIYYSQIVNDFQKGDIAEGYSVSREKKESFPLTVTSAQKNPTAFYLCASTKMTGADTEAFFGQGTRLTVV.

Concerning this clonotype: One end of the junction is discordant with germline, which a read error may explain. The gene calls are TRBV9 and TRBJ1-4; TRBD1 matches at 7 bases. The CDR3 loop spans 15 amino acids. Germline CDR1 SGDLS, CDR2 YYNGEE. The CDR3, as DNA: TGTGCCAGCAACGTAGAGGGGACAGACAATGAAGAACTGTTTTTT. Residues: CASNVEGTDNEELFF. Complete variable domain (other parts from reference TRBV9 and TRBJ1-4): DSGVTQTPKHLITATGQRVTLRCSPRSGDLSVYWYQQSLDQGLQFLIQYYNGEERAKGNILERFSAQQFPDLHSELNLSSLELGDSALYFCASNVEGTDNEELFFGSGTQLSVL.

The chain employs TRBV10-3 and TRBJ2-7; D is tentatively TRBD1 or TRBD2 (5 bases each). The germline V gene encodes CDR1 ENHRY and CDR2 SYGVKD. Trimming took off 3 bases at V and 12 bases at J, with 12 bases between the two ends. CDR3 length equals 11 residues. CDR3 protein: CAISEGTRAYF. CDR3 bases: TGTGCCATCAGTGAAGGGACCAGGGCGTACTTC.

This sequence joins TRBV20-1 and TRBJ2-5; D gene uncertain. There are 13 residues in the CDR3. Trimming removed 0 bases at V and 3 bases at J, with 8 bases between. The germline gives CDR1 DFQATT, CDR2 SNEGSKA (reference sequence). In DNA form, the CDR3 reads TGCAGTGCTAGAGATAGGATGGAAGAGACCCAGTACTTC. Translating it yields CSARDRMEETQYF.

This clonotype has a count of ten or more. The rearrangement joins TRBV4-2 to TRBJ2-3, with 9 nucleotides matching TRBD2. Per the germline V gene, CDR1 is LGHNA and CDR2 is YNFKEQ. Trimming removed 3 bases from V and 0 bases from J; junction bases left unmatched: 13. The CDR3 sequence is 19 residues long. CDR3 protein: CASSHGVAGERRSTDTQYF. The CDR3, as DNA: TGTGCCAGCAGCCACGGAGTAGCGGGGGAGAGGAGGAGCACAGATACGCAGTATTTT.

The chain joins TRBV6-5 to TRBJ1-4; D not certain. The CDR3 spans 17 residues. The ends were cut back, 0 bases at V and 0 bases at J, with 11 bases in the middle. CDR1 is MNHEY and CDR2 is SVGAGI in the germline V gene. CDR3 in DNA: TGTGCCAGCAGTTACTCGAGTGGCACTGCAACTAATGAAAAACTGTTTTTT. Translation gives CASSYSSGTATNEKLFF.

The rearrangement uses TRBV2 and TRBJ1-1; possibly TRBD1 for D (5 bases). The CDR3 contains 15 residues. Germline assignment: CDR1 SNHLY and CDR2 FYNNEI. V lost 5 bases and J 0 bases, leaving 13 bases between the germline ends. This CDR3 reads CASSLTGAMNTEAFF. As DNA, the CDR3 is TGTGCCAGCAGTCTAACCGGGGCTATGAACACTGAAGCTTTCTTT. Filled out from reference TRBV2 and TRBJ1-1, the complete variable domain reads EPEVTQTPSHQVTQMGQEVILRCVPISNHLYFYWYRQILGQKVEFLVSFYNNEISEKSEIFDDQFSVERPDGSNFTLKIRSTKLEDSAMYFCASSLTGAMNTEAFFGQGTRLTVV.

The rearrangement joins TRBV7-2 to TRBJ1-2; possible D gene TRBD1, 5 bases. Germline CDR1 and CDR2: SGHTA and FQGNSA. Between the trimmed V and J ends, which lost 5 bases and 4 bases, there was a span of 17 bases. This CDR3 is 15 amino acids long. The CDR3 coding sequence is TGTGCCAGCAGCCCCCAGACAGATTACCTCTATGGCTACACCTTC. This sequence encodes CASSPQTDYLYGYTF.

As regards this clonotype: One junction end disagrees with the germline gene, perhaps due to a read error. The rearrangement uses TRBV5-1 and TRBJ2-1, with 9 bases identical to TRBD1. The CDR3 has 16 amino acids. Germline CDR1 is SGHRS and CDR2 is YFSETQ. CDR3 DNA sequence: TGCGCCAGAAGCTTGGCCTCGGGGACAGGGTACAATGAGCAGTTCTTC. This gives the protein CARSLASGTGYNEQFF.

Concerning this clonotype: An end of the junction does not agree with germline; a read error may underlie this. The V and J genes are TRBV7-2 and TRBJ1-4; no clear D gene. This CDR3 is 14 amino acids long. Germline CDR1 SGHTA, CDR2 FQGNSA. CDR3 region: CASSLAGRAEKQFF. The CDR3 nucleotides read TGTGCCAGCAGCCTAGCGGGGAGAGCCGAAAAACAGTTTTTT.

This clonotype was detected a few times. The rearrangement uses TRBV6-2 or TRBV6-3 and TRBJ1-1; D is undetermined. Trimming took off 0 bases at V and 4 bases at J, with 9 bases between the two ends. CDR1 MNHEY and CDR2 SVGEGT come from the germline V gene. The length of the CDR3 is 14 residues. The CDR3 DNA follows: TGTGCCAGCAGTTACTCTGAGGGTGGCACTGAAGCTTTCTTT. Residues: CASSYSEGGTEAFF.

About this clonotype: No DNA is shown, since the ends of the CDR3 on it are uncertain; the CDR3 is the one TCRdb lists. This chain links TRBV7-5 with TRBJ1-3; the listed D gene, TRBD1, was not tested against the DNA. TRBV7-5 is reported as a pseudogene. 15 amino acids form the CDR3, both terminal residues included. The CDR3 loop is CISVPAVREGNTIYF.

In this sample, this clonotype turned up a few times. This chain joins TRBV7-8 and TRBJ2-5; a weak D match, TRBD2 (6 bases). CDR1 is SGHVS and CDR2 is FQNEAQ in the germline V gene. CDR3 length: 14 amino acids. Trimming took 4 bases from V and 11 from J, leaving 20 bases between them. The CDR3 loop is CASSSGLEYNEQYF. The CDR3 nucleotides read TGTGCCAGCAGCTCGGGACTGGAGTACAATGAGCAGTACTTC.

The genes are TRBV12-3 or TRBV12-4 and TRBJ2-5; 13 bases are a match to TRBD2. CDR3 length equals 16 residues. With 6 bases clipped from V and 4 bases from J, the junction kept 8 bases outside the gene matches. CDR3 protein: CASSPGLAGRGETQYF. The CDR3 DNA reads TGTGCCAGCAGCCCGGGACTAGCGGGGCGGGGAGAGACCCAGTACTTC.

This clonotype has at least ten counts. The chain employs TRBV12-3 or TRBV12-4 and TRBJ2-1; TRBD2 agrees at 9 bases. V dropped 3 bases and J dropped 6; count of bases not matched to a gene: 6. This CDR3 has 15 amino acids. The CDR3 DNA follows: TGTGCCAGCAGTTTTTGGGCGGGAGGGCTCAATGAGCAGTTCTTC. Amino acid sequence: CASSFWAGGLNEQFF.

This clonotype was detected a few times. This chain joins TRBV9 and TRBJ2-1, with TRBD1 as a possible D gene (5 bases). Germline CDR1 is SGDLS and CDR2 is YYNGEE. The CDR3 totals 13 residues. V was pared by 4 bases and J by 8 bases, with 13 bases between. The CDR3 is CASSPQLGHEQFF. CDR3 coding DNA: TGTGCCAGCAGCCCTCAATTGGGGCATGAGCAGTTCTTC.

V is TRBV28 and J is TRBJ1-2; perhaps TRBD1 as D (5 bases). In germline, CDR1 is MDHEN, CDR2 SYDVKM. The V and J ends lost 7 bases and 8 bases respectively, with 17 bases between them. The CDR3 is 13 amino acids. CDR3 loop: CASTMQAGKGYTF. CDR3 DNA: TGTGCCAGCACCATGCAGGCAGGGAAGGGCTACACCTTC.

This clonotype occurred a few times. The rearrangement links TRBV6-1 to TRBJ2-3; 10 bases line up with TRBD2. The CDR3 has 15 residues. V shed 5 bases and J 4 bases; nucleotides not matched to a gene: 6. The germline V gene has CDR1 MNHNS and CDR2 SASEGT. CDR3 loop: CASSHSGGRADTQYF. The CDR3 nucleotides are TGTGCCAGCAGTCATAGCGGGGGGCGCGCAGATACGCAGTATTTT.

V is TRBV7-2 and J is TRBJ2-5; 12 bases are shared with TRBD2. The J segment lost 6 bases and the V segment lost 2 bases, leaving 4 bases of the junction unmatched. The CDR3 spans 15 residues. CDR1 and CDR2 (germline): SGHTA, FQGNSA. In DNA, the CDR3 is TGTGCCAGCAGCTTACCGACTAGCGGGGGTCAGACCCAGTACTTC. Residues: CASSLPTSGGQTQYF. Together with reference TRBV7-2 and TRBJ2-5, the CDR3 gives the full variable domain: GAGVSQSPSNKVTEKGKDVELRCDPISGHTALYWYRQSLGQGLEFLIYFQGNSAPDKSGLPSDRFSAERTGGSVSTLTIQRTQQEDSAVYLCASSLPTSGGQTQYFGPGTRLLVL.